This TCR beta chain was sequenced during a study of blood T cells in healthy people across ages. The second PCR ran about 6 to 12 cycles with a sample-barcoded 5' primer and J-beta primers. TCRdb reanalysed the 5' RACE reads using MiXCR and keeps one entry per CDR3 protein. Of under 2 million distinct CDR3 sequences listed, about 35% are singletons. Per the germline V gene, CDR1 is SGHDN and CDR2 is FVKESK. This CDR3 is built from 17 residues. The ends were cut back, 0 bases at V and 7 bases at J, with 18 bases in the middle. Sample: blood. The J gene is TRBJ2-2, the V gene TRBV14; TRBD2 is a possible D gene (5 bases). This receptor was taken from a woman in her twenties or thirties in good health. This chain's CDR3 is CASSQDLGVDYNGELFF. CDR3 DNA: TGTGCCAGCAGCCAAGATCTCGGGGTTGACTACAACGGGGAGCTGTTTTTT.